Each of the 16 T cell receptor beta chains below was sequenced from the same sample in a study of blood T cell repertoires in COVID-19. Produced via immunoSEQ multiplex PCR; TCRdb's table is partial and in-frame only. The repertoire has approximately 200,000 clones, approximately 86% of them found once; the top ten carry about 4.6%. The sample taken for sequencing was PBMCs or T cells enriched from blood (not recorded which). The source is a woman in her 30s who had been exposed to COVID-19.

The gene calls are TRBV6-5 and TRBJ1-1, with unresolved D. V lost 6 bases, J lost 1 base, and 12 bases lay in between. This CDR3 contains 14 residues. In germline, CDR1 is MNHEY, CDR2 SVGAGI. This CDR3 is CASRVLAWNTEAFF. CDR3 DNA: TGTGCCAGCAGGGTCCTGGCTTGGAACACTGAAGCTTTCTTT.

The chain recombines TRBV4-1 with TRBJ1-1; D not resolved. CDR3 length: 16 amino acids. CDR1 is MGHRA and CDR2 is YSYEKL in the germline V gene. V was cut by 0 bases and J by 0 bases, with 11 bases left in between. CDR3 sequence: CASSQDARPMNTEAFF. The CDR3 DNA reads TGCGCCAGCAGCCAAGACGCGCGGCCCATGAACACTGAAGCTTTCTTT.

The chain combines TRBV5-6 with TRBJ2-1; D is possibly TRBD1 (5 bases). V lost 0 bases and J 6 bases, leaving 16 bases between the germline ends. From germline, CDR1 is SGHDT and CDR2 YYEEEE. The CDR3 has 16 amino acids. CDR3 protein: CASSLVFSGKGNEQFF. The CDR3 coding sequence is TGTGCCAGCAGCTTGGTGTTTTCAGGGAAGGGCAATGAGCAGTTCTTC. Filled out from reference TRBV5-6 and TRBJ2-1, the complete variable domain reads DAGVTQSPTHLIKTRGQQVTLRCSPKSGHDTVSWYQQALGQGPQFIFQYYEEEERQRGNFPDRFSGHQFPNYSSELNVNALLLGDSALYLCASSLVFSGKGNEQFFGPGTRLTVL.

The rearrangement uses TRBV6-4 and TRBJ2-6; possibly TRBD1 for D (5 bases). The CDR3 runs 15 residues. Germline V CDR1 and CDR2: MRHNA, SNTAGT. Trimming removed 3 bases from V and 0 bases from J, with 6 bases in between. In DNA form, the CDR3 reads TGTGCCAGCAGTGAGGACAACTCTGGGGCCAACGTCCTGACTTTC. It encodes CASSEDNSGANVLTF.

This rearrangement joins TRBV19 to TRBJ1-1, with no clear D. The V end lost 3 bases, the J end lost 2 bases, and 13 bases lay between the germline ends. This CDR3 comprises 15 residues. Per the germline V gene, CDR1 is LNHDA and CDR2 is SQIVND (reference sequence). CDR3 sequence: CASSIGPRINTEAFF. CDR3 coding DNA: TGTGCCAGTAGTATCGGTCCCAGGATAAACACTGAAGCTTTCTTT.

V and J are TRBV19 and TRBJ1-4, with D maybe TRBD1 (5 bases). The CDR3 contains 17 residues. V was pared by 5 bases and J by 3 bases, with 19 bases between. Germline CDR1 and CDR2: LNHDA and SQIVND (reference sequence). DNA of the CDR3: TGTGCCAGTAGTCTACAACTTCAGGGTCGGCCTAATGAAAAACTGTTTTTT. Its protein product is CASSLQLQGRPNEKLFF.

The J gene is TRBJ2-2, the V gene TRBV11-2; TRBD2 agrees at 11 bases. CDR1 and CDR2 from the germline V gene are SGHAT and FQNNGV. The V gene end was trimmed by 0 bases and the J gene end by 4 bases; junction bases not matched to a gene: 4. The length of the CDR3 is 17 residues. Written as DNA, the CDR3 is TGTGCCAGCAGCTTAGATCTAGCGGGGGGCCTCACCGGGGAGCTGTTTTTT. Translating it yields CASSLDLAGGLTGELFF.

This chain joins TRBV20-1 and TRBJ1-4, with D possibly being TRBD1 (6 bases). The V gene's germline CDR1 is DFQATT and CDR2 SNEGSKA (reference sequence). The CDR3 spans 11 residues. The V end was cut by 1 base, the J end by 9 bases, with 6 bases between. The CDR3 nucleotides are TGCAGTGCTAGAGGGGGGCAAAAACTGTTTTTT. It encodes CSARGGQKLFF.

The V call is TRBV11-2, the J call TRBJ2-7; 7 bases map to TRBD1. The CDR3 extends over 13 amino acids. Germline CDR1 reads SGHAT; CDR2 reads FQNNGV. V trimming: 8 bases; J trimming: 9 bases; junction bases outside the gene matches: 13. The CDR3 here is CASGHSTGVGQYF. The CDR3 nucleotides are TGTGCCAGCGGGCACTCAACAGGGGTCGGGCAGTACTTC. Using reference TRBV11-2 and TRBJ2-7 for the parts outside the CDR3, the full variable domain is EAGVAQSPRYKIIEKRQSVAFWCNPISGHATLYWYQQILGQGPKLLIQFQNNGVVDDSQLPKDRFSAERLKGVDSTLKIQPAKLEDSAVYLCASGHSTGVGQYFGPGTRLTVT.

The J gene is TRBJ2-1, the V gene TRBV2; 7 bases fit TRBD1. Germline V gene data show CDR1 as SNHLY and CDR2 as FYNNEI. V lost 4 bases to trimming and J lost 4 bases; unmatched junction nucleotides: 7. The CDR3 is 15 residues long. The DNA of the CDR3 is TGTGCCAGCAGTGGAGAGGGACAGTTATACAATGAGCAGTTCTTC. Encoded protein: CASSGEGQLYNEQFF.

A few counts support this clone. The gene calls are TRBV6-5 and TRBJ1-5; the match to TRBD1 covers 8 bases. CDR3 size: 15 residues. The V segment lost 5 bases and the J segment 0 bases; nucleotides outside the gene matches: 3. From germline, CDR1 is MNHEY and CDR2 SVGAGI. The DNA for the CDR3 is TGTGCCAGCAGTCACAGGGGGAATAGCAATCAGCCCCAGCATTTT. Protein sequence: CASSHRGNSNQPQHF.

The V gene is TRBV20-1, the J gene TRBJ1-5; the D is unclear. V shed 3 bases and J shed 6 bases, with 15 bases lying between them. The CDR3 has 14 amino acids. The germline V gene has CDR1 DFQATT and CDR2 SNEGSKA (reference sequence). The CDR3: CSASIDTLRQPQHF. Written as DNA, the CDR3 is TGCAGTGCTAGTATCGACACCCTACGTCAGCCCCAGCATTTT.

This chain's CDR3 is CASGTGAGNTIYF. The CDR3 nucleotides read TGTGCCAGCGGGACAGGGGCTGGAAACACCATATATTTT. The chain combines TRBV6-5 with TRBJ1-3; TRBD1 matches at 10 bases. The germline V gene has CDR1 MNHEY and CDR2 SVGAGI. The CDR3 runs 13 residues. The ends lost 8 bases at V and 2 bases at J; junction bases unmatched: 0.

This chain links TRBV10-3 with TRBJ2-7; a weak D match, TRBD2 (5 bases). This CDR3 comprises 14 residues. CDR1 and CDR2 from the germline V gene are ENHRY and SYGVKD. The V end was cut by 6 bases, the J end by 3 bases, with 15 bases between. CDR3 region: CAISLGEQLYEQYF. In DNA, the CDR3 is TGTGCCATCAGCCTCGGGGAACAGCTCTACGAGCAGTACTTC.

The chain employs TRBV25-1 and TRBJ1-4, with unresolved D. The CDR3 spans 11 residues. The V gene's germline CDR1 is MGHDK and CDR2 SYGVNS. The V gene lost 4 bases and the J gene lost 13 bases, with 10 bases spanning the gap. CDR3 loop: CASSGNIGLFF. The CDR3 DNA reads as TGTGCCAGCAGTGGAAATATCGGACTGTTTTTT.

This chain connects TRBV15 to TRBJ1-1, with TRBD1 matching 7 bases. The germline gives CDR1 LNHNV, CDR2 YYDKDF (reference sequence). This CDR3 spans 16 amino acids. The junction had 9 bases not matched to a gene; V was cut back by 4 bases and J by 1 base. Here the CDR3 DNA reads TGTGCCACCAGCAAGAATCCGGGACAGCAGAACACTGAAGCTTTCTTT. Protein: CATSKNPGQQNTEAFF.